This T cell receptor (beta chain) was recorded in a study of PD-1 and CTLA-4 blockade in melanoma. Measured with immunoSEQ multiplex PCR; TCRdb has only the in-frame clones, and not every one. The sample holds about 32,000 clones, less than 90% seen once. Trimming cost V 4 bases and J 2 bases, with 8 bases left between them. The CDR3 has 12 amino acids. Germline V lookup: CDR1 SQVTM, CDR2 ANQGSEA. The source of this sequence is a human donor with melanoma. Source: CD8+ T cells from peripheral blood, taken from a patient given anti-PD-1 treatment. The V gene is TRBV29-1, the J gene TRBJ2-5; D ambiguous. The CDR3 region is CSVAVNQETQYF. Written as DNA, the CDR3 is TGCAGCGTTGCGGTCAATCAAGAGACCCAGTACTTC.